Shown below are 32 T cell receptor beta chains from a single sample sequenced in a study of blood T cell repertoires in COVID-19. TCRdb's table, derived via immunoSEQ multiplex PCR, lists solely in-frame clones and lacks some. This table holds about 92,000 clones, 80% to 85% found once. The material sequenced was peripheral blood. The receptors were sampled from a woman aged 80 or over with active or convalescent COVID-19.

The V and J genes are TRBV5-6 and TRBJ2-1, with 9 positions matching TRBD1. Per the germline V gene, CDR1 is SGHDT and CDR2 is YYEEEE. J lost 8 bases, V lost 3 bases, and 6 bases had no gene match. The CDR3 is 14 amino acids. For the CDR3, the DNA is TGTGCCAGCAGCTATCGGGACAGGGAGGATGAGCAGTTCTTC. This encodes CASSYRDREDEQFF.

The CDR3, as DNA: TGTGCCAGTACCATTGACAGGAGGCACTCTGGAAACACCATATATTTT. This encodes CASTIDRRHSGNTIYF. V is TRBV19 and J is TRBJ1-3; possibly TRBD1 for D (6 bases). Germline assignment: CDR1 LNHDA and CDR2 SQIVND (reference sequence). This CDR3 has 16 residues. Trimming removed 7 bases from V and 0 bases from J, with 16 bases in between. Drawing the rest from reference TRBV19 and TRBJ1-3, the complete variable domain is DGGITQSPKYLFRKEGQNVTLSCEQNLNHDAMYWYRQDPGQGLRLIYYSQIVNDFQKGDIAEGYSVSREKKESFPLTVTSAQKNPTAFYLCASTIDRRHSGNTIYFGEGSWLTVV.

V and J are TRBV5-5 and TRBJ2-7; D might be TRBD2 (5 bases). V lost 1 base, J lost 1 base, and 9 bases lay in between. This CDR3 contains 14 residues. From germline, CDR1 is SGHKS and CDR2 YYEKEE (reference sequence). CDR3 residues: CASSLWGESYEQYF. The CDR3 coding sequence is TGTGCCAGCAGCTTGTGGGGAGAGTCCTACGAGCAGTACTTC.

This clone was seen only a few times. The genes are TRBV14 and TRBJ1-1, with D possibly being TRBD1 (5 bases). Germline CDR1 and CDR2: SGHDN and FVKESK. This CDR3 is 13 amino acids long. The germline V and J ends were trimmed by 0 bases and 13 bases, with 15 bases remaining between them. CDR3 amino acids: CASSQDRGVKLFF. DNA of the CDR3: TGTGCCAGCAGCCAAGACCGGGGGGTGAAGCTTTTCTTT.

DNA for the CDR3: TGTGCCAGCAGTTCCCGCGGGACTTACCACAATGAGCAGTTCTTC. Translation: CASSSRGTYHNEQFF. The V and J genes are TRBV6-2 or TRBV6-3 and TRBJ2-1; weak D call: TRBD2 (6 bases). The CDR3 covers 15 residues. V lost 4 bases to trimming and J lost 5 bases, with 15 bases between them. CDR1 and CDR2 (germline): MNHEY, SVGEGT.

The chain employs TRBV7-3 and TRBJ2-5; weak D call: TRBD1 (6 bases). The germline V and J ends were trimmed by 0 bases and 4 bases, with 12 bases remaining between them. Germline lookup yields CDR1 SGHTA and CDR2 FQGTGA. CDR3 length equals 15 residues. CDR3 DNA: TGTGCCAGCAGCTTAACGTCAGGGGTTGGAGAGACCCAGTACTTC. This translates into CASSLTSGVGETQYF.

The chain is built from TRBV6-2 or TRBV6-3 and TRBJ2-3; possibly TRBD2 for D (7 bases). Trimming pared 0 bases from V and 5 bases from J, leaving 15 bases between. Germline V gene sequence: CDR1 MNHEY, CDR2 SVGEGT. This CDR3 has 16 amino acids. CDR3 sequence: CASSYSTGGGKDTQYF. CDR3 DNA sequence: TGTGCCAGCAGTTACTCGACGGGGGGCGGTAAAGATACGCAGTATTTT.

The chain employs TRBV4-1 and TRBJ2-5; 7 bases are a match to TRBD2. After removal of 0 bases from V and 5 bases from J, the junction contained 6 bases not matched to a gene. CDR3 length equals 15 residues. Germline V gene lookup returns CDR1 MGHRA and CDR2 YSYEKL. The CDR3 sequence: CASSQDGAREETQYF. CDR3 nucleotides: TGCGCCAGCAGCCAAGATGGCGCGCGGGAGGAGACCCAGTACTTC.

The table lists this clone with a few counts. J is TRBJ1-5 and V is TRBV29-1; maybe TRBD1 (5 bases). The CDR3 runs to 13 residues. Germline V gives CDR1 SQVTM, CDR2 ANQGSEA. The V end was cut by 4 bases, the J end by 4 bases, with 11 bases between. The CDR3 reads CSVGTTTNQPQHF. Here the CDR3 DNA reads TGCAGCGTTGGGACAACAACTAATCAGCCCCAGCATTTT.

The V and J genes are TRBV4-2 and TRBJ2-1, with D unresolved. The germline gives CDR1 LGHNA, CDR2 YNFKEQ. The CDR3 covers 12 residues. V was shortened by 7 bases and J by 6 bases, with 10 bases between the two germline ends. The CDR3 sequence is CASTDAGNEQFF. CDR3 sequence (DNA): TGTGCCAGCACCGATGCAGGCAATGAGCAGTTCTTC.

This chain links TRBV30 with TRBJ2-5, with 9 bases aligning to TRBD1. V lost 1 base and J lost 1; bases outside the gene matches: 4. CDR1 and CDR2 from the germline V gene are GTSNPN and SVGIG (reference sequence). This CDR3 spans 15 amino acids. The CDR3, as DNA: TGTGCCTGGAGTGGACAGGGGGTGTCCCAAGAGACCCAGTACTTC. This translates into CAWSGQGVSQETQYF.

This clone was detected once. The rearrangement links TRBV10-3 to TRBJ2-1, with 11 nucleotides matching TRBD2. Germline CDR1 is ENHRY and CDR2 is SYGVKD. This CDR3 is 15 amino acids long. V dropped 4 bases and J dropped 4; count of bases not matched to a gene: 3. The CDR3 DNA reads as TGTGCCATCAGTGGGGGGACTAGCGGTTACAATGAGCAGTTCTTC. This codes for CAISGGTSGYNEQFF.

The CDR3 bases are TGTGCCAGCAGCTGGAGGGGGGGGGCGCCCCACGAGCAGTACTTC. Amino acid sequence: CASSWRGGAPHEQYF. The chain has TRBV5-4 and TRBJ2-7, with TRBD2 as a possible D gene (7 bases). The CDR3 contains 15 residues. Germline V gene sequence: CDR1 SGHNT, CDR2 YYREEE (reference sequence). Trimming removed 3 bases from V and 5 bases from J, with 18 bases in between.

The rearrangement joins TRBV19 to TRBJ2-7; 7 bases align to TRBD2. The CDR3 totals 15 residues. Germline V gene data show CDR1 as LNHDA and CDR2 as SQIVND (reference sequence). Trimming at V came to 5 bases and at J to 5 bases, leaving 12 bases not matched to a gene. The CDR3 DNA reads TGTGCCAGTAGTTCGCCCTCGGACGCGGGAGACGAGCAGTACTTC. Translated, it gives CASSSPSDAGDEQYF.

In its sample, this clone was seen a few times. The CDR3 nucleotides are TGCGCCAGCAGCCAAGGCGGGCTAGCGGGGGGTCAAGAGACCCAGTACTTC. Protein: CASSQGGLAGGQETQYF. The rearrangement links TRBV4-1 to TRBJ2-5; 11 bases line up with TRBD2. Germline trimming cut 1 base from V and 2 bases from J; bases unmatched to any gene: 6. This CDR3 is 17 amino acids long. Germline CDR1 reads MGHRA; CDR2 reads YSYEKL.

This chain connects TRBV28 to TRBJ2-7; the D is unclear. Trimming stripped 6 bases from V and 3 bases from J, with 6 bases between. CDR1 and CDR2 (germline): MDHEN, SYDVKM. The CDR3 covers 11 residues. CDR3 sequence: CASRTLYEQYF. CDR3 nucleotides: TGTGCCAGCAGGACTCTCTACGAGCAGTACTTC.

V is TRBV6-1 and J is TRBJ2-1, with 7 bases lining up with TRBD2. CDR1 MNHNS and CDR2 SASEGT come from the germline V gene. CDR3 size: 16 residues. V trimming: 4 bases; J trimming: 0 bases; junction bases outside the gene matches: 6. The CDR3 region has the DNA TGTGCCAGCAGTGCCAGGGTAGCGGGCTCCTACAATGAGCAGTTCTTC. Amino acid sequence: CASSARVAGSYNEQFF.

This rearrangement joins TRBV7-8 to TRBJ2-4, with 8 bases aligning to TRBD1. There are 19 residues in the CDR3. CDR1 and CDR2 from the germline V gene are SGHVS and FQNEAQ. V trimming: 3 bases; J trimming: 0 bases; junction bases outside the gene matches: 13. The CDR3 here is CASSLEGTGKAGAKNIQYF. The CDR3 bases are TGTGCCAGCAGCTTGGAAGGGACAGGCAAAGCAGGAGCCAAAAACATTCAGTACTTC. Using reference TRBV7-8 and TRBJ2-4 for the parts outside the CDR3, the full variable domain is GAGVSQSPRYKVAKRGQDVALRCDPISGHVSLFWYQQALGQGPEFLTYFQNEAQLDKSGLPSDRFFAERPEGSVSTLKIQRTQQEDSAVYLCASSLEGTGKAGAKNIQYFGAGTRLSVL.

This clone was observed a few times. The chain recombines TRBV27 with TRBJ1-2; 8 bases are a match to TRBD1. The CDR3 length is 15 residues. V lost 8 bases and J lost 0; bases outside the gene matches: 8. In germline, CDR1 is MNHEY, CDR2 SMNVEV (reference sequence). The CDR3 region has the DNA TGTGCCAGCGGGGACAGGCAAACCTCTAACTATGGCTACACCTTC. This encodes CASGDRQTSNYGYTF.

The genes are TRBV28 and TRBJ2-1, with 10 bases identical to TRBD2. From germline, CDR1 is MDHEN and CDR2 SYDVKM. V lost 7 bases to trimming and J lost 7 bases; unmatched junction nucleotides: 4. The CDR3 contains 13 residues. The CDR3 reads CASTSGLANEQFF. CDR3 in DNA: TGTGCCAGCACTTCGGGACTAGCGAATGAGCAGTTCTTC.

The V gene is TRBV21-1, the J gene TRBJ1-3; TRBD1 is the table's D call and was not checked against the DNA. TRBV21-1 has pseudogene status. CDR3 length: 20 residues. The CDR3 region is CASSNSLRDSRLSSGNTIYF. For the CDR3, the DNA is TGTGCCAGCAGCAATTCCCTCCGGGACAGCCGACTCAGCTCTGGAAACACCATATATTTT.

This chain joins TRBV4-2 and TRBJ2-5, with a weak D call TRBD2 (6 bases). V was clipped by 4 bases and J by 1 base, with 10 bases between them. The germline gives CDR1 LGHNA, CDR2 YNFKEQ. This CDR3 is built from 14 residues. In DNA form, the CDR3 reads TGTGCCAGCAGCCCCTCGGGGGTCCAAGAGACCCAGTACTTC. As protein: CASSPSGVQETQYF.

This clone showed up just a few times. The chain carries TRBV7-3 and TRBJ2-1, with D unclear. Trimming removed 2 bases from V and 8 bases from J, with 4 bases in between. In germline, CDR1 is SGHTA, CDR2 FQGTGA. This CDR3 contains 11 residues. The CDR3 spells CASSLGDEQFF. As DNA, the CDR3 is TGTGCCAGCAGCTTAGGAGATGAGCAGTTCTTC.

The chain links TRBV3-1 (or the pseudogene TRBV3-2) to TRBJ2-7, with D hard to call. V was cut by 1 base and J by 3 bases, with 10 bases left in between. The germline CDR1 and CDR2 sequences are LGHDT and YNNKEL (reference sequence). This CDR3 has 14 amino acids. This CDR3 is CASSQAQAYYEQYF. CDR3 DNA sequence: TGTGCCAGCAGCCAAGCCCAGGCGTACTACGAGCAGTACTTC.

This chain connects TRBV6-5 to TRBJ1-6, with D possibly being TRBD1 (5 bases). CDR3 length equals 13 residues. Per the germline V gene, CDR1 is MNHEY and CDR2 is SVGAGI. The V end was cut by 2 bases, the J end by 7 bases, with 6 bases between. The CDR3 spells CASSYGANSPLHF. In DNA form, the CDR3 reads TGTGCCAGCAGTTACGGGGCGAATTCACCCCTCCACTTT.

The chain is built from TRBV19 and TRBJ2-5; D is uncertain. V was shortened by 3 bases and J by 2 bases, with 13 bases between the two germline ends. This CDR3 is 15 amino acids long. Germline V gene lookup returns CDR1 LNHDA and CDR2 SQIVND (reference sequence). The chain's CDR3 is CASSMAPRRQETQYF. In DNA form, the CDR3 reads TGTGCCAGTAGTATGGCGCCTAGGCGGCAAGAGACCCAGTACTTC.

The rearrangement uses TRBV2 and TRBJ2-5; 8 bases are a match to TRBD2. Germline V gives CDR1 SNHLY, CDR2 FYNNEI. The CDR3 runs 13 residues. V trimming: 6 bases; J trimming: 4 bases; junction bases outside the gene matches: 4. This CDR3 reads CASRAGTRETQYF. The CDR3 coding sequence is TGTGCCAGCAGGGCCGGGACTAGAGAGACCCAGTACTTC.

The chain couples TRBV4-1 to TRBJ2-1; 9 bases align to TRBD2. CDR3 length: 15 residues. V gave up 1 base and J gave up 4 bases; unmatched junction bases: 2. Germline CDR1 reads MGHRA; CDR2 reads YSYEKL. CDR3 sequence reads: CASSQGLAVYNEQFF. CDR3 sequence (DNA): TGCGCCAGCAGCCAAGGACTAGCGGTTTACAATGAGCAGTTCTTC.

The rearrangement uses TRBV2 and TRBJ2-7, with a tentative D call TRBD1 (5 bases). Germline V gene sequence: CDR1 SNHLY, CDR2 FYNNEI. This CDR3 is 12 amino acids long. The V end was cut by 6 bases, the J end by 5 bases, with 11 bases between. The CDR3 coding sequence is TGTGCCAGCAGGCAGGGTTTCAACGAGCAGTACTTC. Amino acid sequence: CASRQGFNEQYF.

This chain uses TRBV5-5 with TRBJ1-5; TRBD1 matches 7 bases. The germline V gene encodes CDR1 SGHKS and CDR2 YYEKEE (reference sequence). The CDR3 consists of 16 residues. The V segment lost 4 bases and the J segment 2 bases; nucleotides outside the gene matches: 9. CDR3 sequence reads: CASSPRQGRGNQPQHF. Written as DNA, the CDR3 is TGTGCCAGCAGCCCCCGACAGGGTCGAGGCAATCAGCCCCAGCATTTT.

This clone was counted a few times. The V call is TRBV3-1 (or the pseudogene TRBV3-2), the J call TRBJ1-5; the match to TRBD1 covers 8 bases. Trimming cost V 8 bases and J 4 bases; bases outside gene matches: 4. The CDR3 spans 13 residues. Germline V gene lookup returns CDR1 LGHDT and CDR2 YNNKEL (reference sequence). The CDR3 here is CASGGQGNQPQHF. The CDR3 DNA sequence: TGTGCCAGCGGTGGACAGGGAAATCAGCCCCAGCATTTT.

The chain has TRBV4-1 and TRBJ1-2; TRBD1 agrees at 8 bases. Per the germline V gene, CDR1 is MGHRA and CDR2 is YSYEKL. CDR3 length equals 16 residues. V shed 4 bases, J shed 6 bases, and the junction held 13 bases outside the gene matches. The CDR3 sequence is CASSLLGVTGADGYTF. The CDR3 DNA is TGCGCCAGCAGCCTCCTAGGAGTGACAGGGGCGGATGGCTACACCTTC.